This note documents a single TCR beta chain sequence. It lacks a known antigen. Per-base quality was not reported, and no clone a single base away is much larger than it. The data originate from a study of cytomegalovirus exposure and HLA in healthy donors (dated by TCRdb to 2017 to 2019). A note on the overall study: An earlier analysis of approximately 550 of the donors reported 250 to 350 Gb of sequence data and around 120 million unique TCR beta sequences from about 180 million T cells. To predict cytomegalovirus infection status, the study combined high-throughput TCR immunosequencing, statistical association of individual TCRs with disease status, and machine learning. Genome-wide SNP genotypes for about 55% of the roughly 670 donors were used in a later genetic analysis, which treated that subset as a discovery cohort. Among almost 400 genotyped donors of the cohort, an average of approximately 230,000 unique TCR beta nucleotide sequences were sequenced per donor, around 20% of them non-productive. Using immunosequencing, the study profiled T cell repertoires from around 680 subjects and related those repertoires to cytomegalovirus serostatus. Of the roughly 400 genotyped donors, approximately 80% fell in the genetic ancestry cluster associated with self-reported Caucasian donors. Rather than drawing on any new phenotypic data, the later analysis identified candidate immune exposures from TCR beta sequences and the way those sequences occurred across donors. Typing coverage varied by locus: 629-630 donors for A, B, C, DRB1 and DQB1; 522 for DQA1; more than 600 for DPA1; roughly 470 for DPB1. Every repertoire in the discovery cohort had been generated on one and the same sequencing platform. In a later analysis, previously published TCR beta repertoires from roughly 710 donors were re-analyzed and high-resolution HLA genotyping was added so that TCR occurrence patterns could be studied. Four or five DR-DQ haplotypes were handled as single units for association and clustering because linkage in the cohort was strong. In an earlier analysis of 587 of the donors, high-throughput TCR beta sequencing was used to judge whether each TCR beta V gene segment behaved as functional or pseudogenic. Besides the first cohort of 666 subjects, a separate validation cohort made up of 120 different subjects was used. The study aimed to test whether signatures of past pathogen exposure could be identified by cataloging public T cell receptors. Donor age, sex, ethnicity and CMV serostatus were compiled alongside the repertoire data. Class I and class II HLA loci were covered by the typing at four-digit resolution. An early release covering some 640 HLA-typed donors comprised 250 to 350 gigabases of sequencing data and around 86 million unique TCR sequences. General findings and caveats noted by the study authors: A total of roughly 160 TCR beta chains were listed by the study as associated with cytomegalovirus. V-gene and J-gene trimming of TCR beta chains was associated with a missense DCLRE1C variant in a later genetic analysis, and the association was replicated in an independent cohort. A further reported finding was that TCR beta sequences accurately predicted the HLA-A and HLA-B alleles for most subjects in the first cohort. An earlier analysis of 587 of the donors showed that most TCR beta V segments appeared in productive rearrangements either about 90% or about 30% of the time, which broadly matched IMGT annotations. A later genetic analysis reported fewer N-insertions in productive TCRs among donors in an Asian-associated ancestry cluster than the roughly 650-donor mean. The presence/absence analyses assumed that sequencing depth was roughly uniform across donors, and that assumption may not be true. Linkage disequilibrium might explain the correlated functional status among segregating V segments, but an unknown experimental factor could not be excluded. When HLA alleles, especially DR and DQ, strongly co-occurred, attributing TCR associations to individual alleles was difficult. Because HLA typing was missing for some donors at each locus, association tests included only the typed subset. In a later analysis, HLA-associated TCR beta chains showed more clonal expansion and lower generation probabilities than non-associated chains that were equally common. Specific HLA alleles were associated with 16,951 TCR beta sequences at a false discovery rate of 0.05 in a later analysis. Most TCR sequences were observed very rarely across donors, whereas some public TCRs were present in many individuals. In both the original and validation cohorts, the classifier was reported to diagnose cytomegalovirus status with high specificity and sensitivity. In a later analysis, TCR association rates were found to vary across HLA loci, with the most associated TCRs seen for DRB1 alleles and the fewest for HLA-C alleles. A few of the identified cytomegalovirus-associated TCR beta chains were confirmed in vitro to be specific for cytomegalovirus antigens. Only TCR beta chains were sequenced in this cohort, and the absence of alpha or paired-chain data limited detectable features. According to the authors, the approach could potentially be generalized to other disease states and immunological phenotypes. A later analysis found that most CMV-associated TCR beta chains appeared HLA-restricted, with HLA associations seemingly driven largely by CMV exposure. A cluster of highly shared sequence variants was judged likely to be a technical artifact of the sequencing pipeline. The 87-base-pair reads could not distinguish some IMGT-functional V segments, including TRBV6-2 and TRBV6-3, so those segments were excluded. A later analysis reported that several top co-occurrence clusters appeared linked to parvovirus B19, influenza, CMV and Epstein-Barr virus. For the cohort, immune exposure information was limited to CMV serostatus. The earlier analysis of almost 600 of the donors excluded around 17 rarely observed V segments, including chromosome 9 orphons, because counts were too low.

A distance of 17 bases separates the germline ends of V and J, which lose 9 bases and 5 bases respectively. From cysteine to phenylalanine, the CDR3 is 14 amino acids long. This entry keeps only the CDR3 DNA: 42 bases, framed from base 1. Taken from the germline V gene, the CDR1 and CDR2 loops are MDHEN and SYDVKM. The cohort comprised 710 or so healthy bone marrow donors. At the time of sampling, every cohort member was nominally healthy, though immune exposures that went unrecorded were likely present. The donor was CMV seronegative and was included in the group of over 300 seronegative cohort members. A peripheral blood sample was provided by each donor, and peripheral blood mononuclear cells were used for TCR beta sequencing. Genomic DNA extraction from the blood cell samples was performed with the Qiagen DNeasy Blood Extraction Kit. The library came from the immunoSEQ multiplex PCR assay. For the multiplex PCR, a mixture combining 60 forward primers for TCR Vbeta segments and 13 reverse primers for TCR Jbeta segments was used. The CDR3 region of rearranged TCR beta genes was amplified from genomic DNA with a multiplex PCR assay. On the Illumina HiSeq System, the amplified TCR beta libraries were sequenced as 87-base-pair reads. For the original study's pipeline: A later analysis counted approximately 76 million unique TCR beta chains across the 690 or so repertoires, and roughly 11 million of these chains were shared by at least two donors. Raw reads were error-corrected and collapsed into unique sequences by a nearest-neighbor algorithm in which closely related sequences were merged to remove PCR and sequencing errors. V, D and J gene segments were assigned by aligning CDR3 sequences to IMGT reference sequences. For a sequence to be retained, a match of at least six nucleotides to both a V gene segment and a J gene segment was required. Rearrangements were called productive when the CDR3 lacked stop codons and stayed in frame with V and J; all others were non-productive. Following IMGT convention, CDR3 was defined as the stretch from the second conserved V-encoded cysteine to the conserved J-encoded phenylalanine. Sequences without an unambiguous match to a single V gene segment were excluded from the earlier analysis of approximately 560 of the donors. An earlier analysis of 587 of the donors classified V segments as functional when productive rearrangements were above 56.7% and as segregating when the standard deviation between donors was above 5%. A statistical classification framework was built for diagnosing cytomegalovirus status from the catalog of TCR beta chain sequences. In a later analysis, V and J genes were assigned by comparing TCR nucleotide sequences against IMGT/GENE-DB human TR gene sequences. The TCRdist pipeline was used in a later analysis to assign CDR3 sequences and most-parsimonious VDJ recombination scenarios. In a later analysis, every TCR beta chain was defined by the combination of its CDR3 amino acid sequence and its V-gene family, and reads without a unique V-gene family were dropped. To address suspected cross-contamination and a sequencing artifact, a later analysis removed roughly 640 highly shared, low-generation-probability nucleotide sequences. For each public chain, a later analysis derived a clonal expansion index from normalized ranks of inferred template counts within each repertoire. Generation probabilities in a later analysis came from a VDJ recombination model fitted to out-of-frame rearrangements, and those results were checked against IGoR. Hypergeometric tests were used in a later analysis to score TCR-TCR, TCR-HLA and TCR-CMV co-occurrence, with a repertoire-size bias correction applied to the TCR pairs. To estimate false discovery rates, a later analysis permuted the HLA or CMV assignments 20 times. In a later analysis, co-occurring TCRs were grouped with DBSCAN, and TCRdist sequence similarity was added when clustering was performed within HLA-allele-positive subsets. Repertoires with fewer than 30,000 or more than 120,000 public chains were left out of co-occurrence clustering, as were five repertoires with anomalous nucleotide sharing. The clones in this table, taken by TCRdb from immuneACCESS, are in-frame only. Not every clone is retained; where verified, under half of the shortfall comes from an unresolved V gene, and the cause of the rest is unknown. The V and J calls and the clone size are those of that table, but D and trimming were determined from the DNA. Counted in this sample were about 93,000 clones; roughly four fifths of them appeared once. The ten most abundant clones make up about 0.5% of the sample.

Sequenced material: PBMCs. This TCR derives from a young man in good health and CMV-seronegative. The rearranged segments are TRBV28 and TRBJ1-5; tentative D gene TRBD1, with 5 bases matching. The CDR3 has the sequence CASGWQGGHQPQHF. The DNA sequence is as follows: TGTGCCAGTGGGTGGCAGGGAGGCCATCAGCCCCAGCATTTT.